What follows describes a single T cell receptor (beta chain). The antigen is not known. Per the germline V gene, CDR1 is SNHLY and CDR2 is FYNNEI. Trimming cost V 6 bases and J 1 base, with 6 bases left between them. The CDR3 covers 12 residues. The data are from a study of siplizumab effects on memory and regulatory T cells. Study results and caveats: Relative to controls at 25% to 30%, mappable alloreactive CD4+ clones exhibited a mean Treg-derived proportion of roughly 69% with siplizumab. Naive T cells looked more diverse than memory cells, and they looked like major contributors to the alloresponse.

The repertoire was sequenced with immunoSEQ multiplex PCR; TCRdb's copy has only in-frame clones and lacks some. The data show over 70,000 clones, about 87% seen once. Source material: CD4+ T cells sorted from blood. The chain joins TRBV2 to TRBJ1-1; maybe TRBD1 (5 bases). This clonotype was obtained from a human donor in good health. The CDR3 loop reads CASRQANTEAFF. In DNA, the CDR3 is TGTGCCAGCAGACAGGCGAACACTGAAGCTTTCTTT.